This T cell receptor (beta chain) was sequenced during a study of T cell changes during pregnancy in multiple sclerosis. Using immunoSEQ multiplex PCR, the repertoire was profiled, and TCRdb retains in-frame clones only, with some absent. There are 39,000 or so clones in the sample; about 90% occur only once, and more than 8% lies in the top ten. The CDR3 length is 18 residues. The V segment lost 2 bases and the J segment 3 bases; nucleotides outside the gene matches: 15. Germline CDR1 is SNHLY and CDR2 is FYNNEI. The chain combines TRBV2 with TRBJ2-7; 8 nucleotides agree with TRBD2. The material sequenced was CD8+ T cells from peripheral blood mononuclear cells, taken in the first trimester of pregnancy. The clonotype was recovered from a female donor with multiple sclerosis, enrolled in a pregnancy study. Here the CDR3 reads CASSETLTAGGWFYEQYF. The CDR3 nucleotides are TGTGCCAGCAGTGAAACTCTGACGGCGGGGGGCTGGTTCTACGAGCAGTACTTC. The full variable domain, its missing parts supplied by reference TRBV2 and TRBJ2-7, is EPEVTQTPSHQVTQMGQEVILRCVPISNHLYFYWYRQILGQKVEFLVSFYNNEISEKSEIFDDQFSVERPDGSNFTLKIRSTKLEDSAMYFCASSETLTAGGWFYEQYFGPGTRLTVT.